A selection of T cell receptor beta chains follows, all from one sample in a study of identifying expanded T cells in peripheral blood. The repertoire was sequenced with immunoSEQ multiplex PCR; TCRdb's copy has only in-frame clones and lacks some. The table shows tens of thousands of clones, with around 83% occurring only once. The specimen was blood. The receptors here all came from a person aged 18-69 years in good health. Both conserved end residues are part of each CDR3. Each record gives: V gene, J gene, CDR3 protein.

TRBV4-3	TRBJ2-5	CASSQDTEGQETQYF
TRBV19	TRBJ1-5	CASSMIGQGHSNQPQHF
TRBV28	TRBJ1-2	CASSPGDRARGYTF
TRBV7-3	TRBJ2-7	CASSFLGLAGGTYEQYF
TRBV11-2	TRBJ2-1	CASSLGTSQLYNEQFF
TRBV7-2	TRBJ1-5	CASSTRTGDQPQHF
TRBV9	TRBJ2-2	CASSPRSTGELFF
TRBV30	TRBJ2-3	CAWSVGSIAGGPRPDTQYF
TRBV4-2	TRBJ2-6	CASSQDGITGAGANVLTF
TRBV7-8	TRBJ2-7	CASSLGQYGYEQYF
TRBV6-5	TRBJ2-7	CASSYTFNSFEQYF
TRBV4-3	TRBJ2-7	CASSQDGSRNPTYEQYF
TRBV27	TRBJ2-7	CASSPTTHYEQYF
TRBV28	TRBJ2-1	CASSSSGKFRINEQFF
TRBV10-3	TRBJ2-7	CAIRDILHEQYF
TRBV27	TRBJ2-7	CASSPYQGPLREQYF
TRBV4-3	TRBJ2-7	CASSQDRGGIYEQYF
TRBV27	TRBJ2-7	CASSRNPGTGGYEQYF
TRBV18	TRBJ2-7	CASSPASGSFDEQYF
TRBV19	TRBJ1-2	CASSTPGNFWGYTF
TRBV19	TRBJ2-1	CASSISGSFEQFF
TRBV15	TRBJ2-2	CATSREATATTGELFF
TRBV7-3	TRBJ2-7	CASSPGGGHEQYF
TRBV28	TRBJ1-2	CASSQGALVGYTF
TRBV4-1	TRBJ1-2	CASSQGVPQPYYGYTF
TRBV19	TRBJ2-7	CASQPAAGRYEQYF
TRBV5-1	TRBJ1-2	CASSLGQGAGGYTF
TRBV6-5	TRBJ2-7	CASIDRDSYEQYF
TRBV7-2	TRBJ1-4	CASSLVSGVNEKLFF
TRBV28	TRBJ2-1	CASRERAGAANEQFF
TRBV10-3	TRBJ1-2	CAISRSGDGYTF
TRBV29-1	TRBJ1-1	CSPFAERAFF
TRBV11-2	TRBJ2-7	CASSPNSPGSSYEQYF
TRBV5-1	TRBJ1-1	CASRLGVTNTEAFF
TRBV2	TRBJ2-2	CASSVDYTGELFF
TRBV27	TRBJ2-3	CATNDRGAGTDTQYF
TRBV30	TRBJ1-6	CAWSRLGTGGSPLHF
TRBV10-3	TRBJ2-3	CATREDLTQYF
TRBV5-6	TRBJ1-2	CASSPWDRGDGYTF
TRBV7-2	TRBJ1-1	CASSQDDRLSTEAFF
TRBV11-2	TRBJ2-7	CASSSFAGLAGVLYEQYF
TRBV7-3	TRBJ2-7	CASSLGLAGAYEQYF
TRBV28	TRBJ1-2	CASGTSGTEVYGYTF
TRBV7-9	TRBJ2-3	CASSQSGDTQYF
TRBV28	TRBJ2-7	CASSADLQGKGFYEQYF